The 20 T cell receptor beta chains below come from one sample, sequenced in a study of cytomegalovirus exposure and HLA in healthy donors. 60 Vbeta and 13 Jbeta primers were used in PCR. Libraries were prepared by immunoSEQ multiplex PCR; TCRdb keeps only in-frame clonotypes and omits some of them. The sample shows about 130,000 clones, over 75% of them seen only once. The sample taken for sequencing was PBMCs. The receptors stem from a man under 40 in good health and CMV-seronegative.

The chain carries TRBV21-1 and TRBJ2-3; the table's TRBD2 call for D was not verified on the DNA. TRBV21-1 is an annotated pseudogene. This CDR3 region has 14 residues. CDR3 region: CASSKRRGTDTQYF. For the CDR3, the DNA is TGTGCCAGCAGCAAACGGCGGGGTACAGATACGCAGTATTTT.

V and J are TRBV5-4 and TRBJ2-1; 9 bases are shared with TRBD1. V lost 4 bases, J lost 4 bases, and 6 bases stayed unmatched. Germline CDR1 reads SGHNT; CDR2 reads YYREEE (reference sequence). The CDR3 spans 15 residues. CDR3 sequence (DNA): TGTGCCAGCAGCCCGGACAGGGGCTCTTACAATGAGCAGTTCTTC. It codes for CASSPDRGSYNEQFF.

The V gene is TRBV19, the J gene TRBJ2-3; 8 bases line up with TRBD1. V lost 4 bases, J lost 1 base, and 7 bases stayed unmatched. The CDR3 length is 16 residues. Germline-derived CDR1 and CDR2 are LNHDA and SQIVND (reference sequence). For the CDR3, the DNA is TGTGCCAGTAGTAACCGCTGGACAGGGCGCACAGATACGCAGTATTTT. Amino acid sequence: CASSNRWTGRTDTQYF. Full variable domain (outside the CDR3, taken from reference TRBV19 and TRBJ2-3): DGGITQSPKYLFRKEGQNVTLSCEQNLNHDAMYWYRQDPGQGLRLIYYSQIVNDFQKGDIAEGYSVSREKKESFPLTVTSAQKNPTAFYLCASSNRWTGRTDTQYFGPGTRLTVL.

The V call is TRBV5-1, the J call TRBJ2-5, with TRBD2 matching over 7 bases. CDR3 length: 14 residues. Germline V gene lookup returns CDR1 SGHRS and CDR2 YFSETQ. J gave up 4 bases and V 4 bases, and 7 bases lay outside the gene matches. The CDR3 DNA follows: TGCGCCAGCAGCGACCCCGGGAGGACAGAGACCCAGTACTTC. It encodes CASSDPGRTETQYF.

On this clone: Its ends do not fully match the called genes, so a read error is possible. The CDR3 bases are TGTGCCAATAGTATTAGGGCTAGCGGGGCCAGCTCCTACGAGCAGTACTTC. It encodes CANSIRASGASSYEQYF. The J gene is TRBJ2-7, the V gene TRBV19, with TRBD2 identical over 9 bases. Germline V gene lookup returns CDR1 LNHDA and CDR2 SQIVND (reference sequence). This CDR3 comprises 17 residues.

This clone showed up just once. V is TRBV4-3 and J is TRBJ2-2; TRBD2 might be the D (6 bases). The V gene lost 4 bases and the J gene lost 4 bases, with 13 bases spanning the gap. The germline V gene has CDR1 LGHNA and CDR2 YSLEER. There are 15 residues in the CDR3. The CDR3 nucleotides are TGCGCCAGCAGCCTAGCCGGGACTTCCACCGGGGAGCTGTTTTTT. It encodes CASSLAGTSTGELFF.

The table lists this clone with a few counts. The sample contains more than one DNA sequence encoding this CDR3. The CDR3 reads CASSVVGGNTEAFF. DNA for the CDR3: TGTGCCAGCAGCGTAGTGGGAGGGAACACTGAAGCTTTCTTT. This rearrangement joins TRBV9 to TRBJ1-1; D uncertain. Trimming removed 0 bases at V and 1 base at J, with 7 bases between. Germline assignment: CDR1 SGDLS and CDR2 YYNGEE. The CDR3 runs 14 residues.

This clone has a handful of counts. This chain joins TRBV10-3 and TRBJ1-6; TRBD1 might be the D (6 bases). The germline V gene has CDR1 ENHRY and CDR2 SYGVKD. The CDR3 is 15 residues long. Trimming cost V 4 bases and J 3 bases, with 10 bases left between them. CDR3 DNA: TGTGCCATCAGTGCCTTACAGGGCTATAATTCACCCCTCCACTTT. Its protein is CAISALQGYNSPLHF.

J is TRBJ1-1 and V is TRBV7-2, with D uncertain. The CDR3 extends over 14 amino acids. Germline-derived CDR1 and CDR2 are SGHTA and FQGNSA. The V gene lost 3 bases and the J gene lost 0 bases, with 8 bases spanning the gap. CDR3 loop: CASSFSTMNTEAFF. CDR3 nucleotides: TGTGCCAGCAGCTTCAGTACCATGAACACTGAAGCTTTCTTT. The variable domain in full, with the rest retrieved from reference TRBV7-2 and TRBJ1-1, is GAGVSQSPSNKVTEKGKDVELRCDPISGHTALYWYRQSLGQGLEFLIYFQGNSAPDKSGLPSDRFSAERTGGSVSTLTIQRTQQEDSAVYLCASSFSTMNTEAFFGQGTRLTVV.

This clone came up a few times. The chain carries TRBV12-5 and TRBJ2-3; tentative D call: TRBD1 (6 bases). Looked up from germline, CDR1 is LGHNT and CDR2 is FRNRAP. CDR3 length: 16 amino acids. V dropped 8 bases and J dropped 0 bases, with 18 bases sitting between them. This CDR3 is CASSLGRQASTDTQYF. CDR3 bases: TGTGCTAGTAGCCTGGGTCGACAGGCTAGCACAGATACGCAGTATTTT.

The chain links TRBV27 to TRBJ1-1, with D unresolved. Germline V gene sequence: CDR1 MNHEY, CDR2 SMNVEV (reference sequence). Trimming shortened V by 2 bases and J by 1 base, and 8 bases separated the two germline ends. This CDR3 region has 14 residues. The CDR3 coding sequence is TGTGCCAGCAGTTTAGGGCCAACGAACACTGAAGCTTTCTTT. Encoded protein: CASSLGPTNTEAFF.

This chain joins TRBV14 and TRBJ2-5; D is unclear. CDR3 length equals 14 residues. V was cut by 0 bases and J by 5 bases, with 10 bases left in between. Per the germline V gene, CDR1 is SGHDN and CDR2 is FVKESK. The CDR3 nucleotides read TGTGCCAGCAGCCAAGAAGCCCTCCGGGAGACCCAGTACTTC. Translating it yields CASSQEALRETQYF.

The chain combines TRBV28 with TRBJ1-3; TRBD1 might be the D (5 bases). V dropped 6 bases and J dropped 1 base, with 7 bases sitting between them. The CDR3 consists of 13 residues. Looked up from germline, CDR1 is MDHEN and CDR2 is SYDVKM. The chain's CDR3 is CASSGGSGNTIYF. Written as DNA, the CDR3 is TGTGCCAGCAGCGGGGGATCTGGAAACACCATATATTTT.

V is TRBV28 and J is TRBJ1-2; D is perhaps TRBD1 (5 bases). CDR1 is MDHEN, CDR2 SYDVKM, per germline. V lost 5 bases to trimming and J lost 8 bases, with 24 bases between them. CDR3 size: 16 residues. CDR3 DNA sequence: TGTGCCAGCAGTCCGCCGAAATTGTCGGGGGAACACGGCTACACCTTC. It translates to CASSPPKLSGEHGYTF.

The chain combines TRBV13 with TRBJ2-7; D is perhaps TRBD1 (6 bases). Germline CDR1 reads PRHDT; CDR2 reads FYEKMQ (reference sequence). This CDR3 spans 17 amino acids. The V gene lost 5 bases and the J gene lost 0 bases, with 20 bases spanning the gap. The CDR3 protein is CASSHRGLRDTSYEQYF. In DNA, the CDR3 is TGTGCCAGCAGCCACCGGGGCCTCCGGGACACCTCCTACGAGCAGTACTTC.

The chain is built from TRBV4-1 and TRBJ1-1, with TRBD1 as a possible D gene (5 bases). The CDR3 spans 14 residues. CDR1 is MGHRA and CDR2 is YSYEKL in the germline V gene. Trimming cost V 2 bases and J 1 base, with 8 bases left between them. The CDR3 coding sequence is TGCGCCAGCAGCCAAAGGGGTGGGAACACTGAAGCTTTCTTT. Protein: CASSQRGGNTEAFF.

The rearrangement links TRBV7-3 to TRBJ1-1, with TRBD1 matching 8 bases. Germline CDR1 and CDR2: SGHTA and FQGTGA. V trimming: 1 base; J trimming: 3 bases; junction bases outside the gene matches: 1. The CDR3 is 14 amino acids. CDR3 bases: TGTGCCAGCAGCTTAATGGGACAGGACACTGAAGCTTTCTTT. This translates into CASSLMGQDTEAFF.

This clone showed up just a few times. V is TRBV7-9 and J is TRBJ1-1, with TRBD1 matching 8 bases. From germline, CDR1 is SEHNR and CDR2 FQNEAQ (reference sequence). V shed 7 bases and J 2 bases; nucleotides not matched to a gene: 6. The length of the CDR3 is 14 residues. The CDR3 protein is CASTATGVNTEAFF. The CDR3 nucleotides are TGTGCCAGCACCGCGACAGGGGTTAACACTGAAGCTTTCTTT. The full variable domain, its missing parts supplied by reference TRBV7-9 and TRBJ1-1, is DTGVSQNPRHKITKRGQNVTFRCDPISEHNRLYWYRQTLGQGPEFLTYFQNEAQLEKSRLLSDRFSAERPKGSFSTLEIQRTEQGDSAMYLCASTATGVNTEAFFGQGTRLTVV.

This rearrangement joins TRBV30 to TRBJ2-3; unclear D gene. CDR1 and CDR2 (germline): GTSNPN, SVGIG (reference sequence). Trimming removed 7 bases at V and 0 bases at J, with 8 bases between. The CDR3 covers 12 residues. CDR3 amino acids: CASERSTDTQYF. Written as DNA, the CDR3 is TGTGCCTCGGAGAGAAGCACAGATACGCAGTATTTT.

J is TRBJ1-1 and V is TRBV6-5; no definite D call. V dropped 6 bases and J dropped 0 bases, with 11 bases sitting between them. CDR1 MNHEY and CDR2 SVGAGI come from the germline V gene. The CDR3 covers 14 residues. The DNA for the CDR3 is TGTGCCAGCAGCATCGCGGGAGTGAACACTGAAGCTTTCTTT. This gives the protein CASSIAGVNTEAFF.